Listed below are T cell receptor beta chains from one sample, sequenced in a study of blood T cells in healthy people across ages. MiXCR, applied by TCRdb to the 5' RACE reads, yields one record per CDR3 protein. This sample has roughly 720,000 distinct CDR3 sequences, with roughly 50% found just once. Sequenced input: blood. The receptors stem from an elderly man in good health. Each CDR3 is given with its conserved first and last residue. The order of the fields is D gene, clone size, J gene, V gene, CDR3 protein, CDR3 DNA. A D gene is named only where the DNA matches it firmly. Only some rows state a clone size, as once, few, many or a class for expanded clones.

d_gene: TRBD1; abundance: .; j_gene: TRBJ2-1; v_gene: TRBV5-1; CDR3aa: CASSMLGTGGSGEQFF; CDR3nt: TGCGCCAGCAGCATGCTCGGGACAGGGGGCTCAGGTGAGCAGTTCTTC
d_gene: TRBD2; abundance: .; j_gene: TRBJ2-1; v_gene: TRBV3-1; CDR3aa: CASSHTSGSIYEQFF; CDR3nt: TGTGCCAGCAGCCACACTAGCGGGAGTATCTATGAGCAGTTCTTC
d_gene: TRBD1; abundance: once; j_gene: TRBJ1-2; v_gene: TRBV25-1; CDR3aa: CASSESGTGSRGDYGYTF; CDR3nt: TGTGCCAGCAGTGAATCCGGGACAGGGAGCCGTGGAGACTATGGCTACACCTTC
d_gene: TRBD2; abundance: .; j_gene: TRBJ2-3; v_gene: TRBV9; CDR3aa: CASSSPVVAGSTATQYF; CDR3nt: TGTGCCAGCAGCTCCCCGGTTGTAGCGGGTTCCACAGCTACGCAGTATTTT
d_gene: TRBD2; abundance: .; j_gene: TRBJ2-5; v_gene: TRBV20-1; CDR3aa: CSARGTSGRAGETQYF; CDR3nt: TGCAGTGCTAGAGGGACTAGCGGGAGGGCCGGAGAGACCCAGTACTTC
d_gene: TRBD1; abundance: few; j_gene: TRBJ2-7; v_gene: TRBV7-9; CDR3aa: CASSLAFAAGGSYEQYF; CDR3nt: TGTGCCAGCAGCTTAGCGTTTGCGGCAGGGGGCTCCTACGAGCAGTACTTC
d_gene: TRBD1; abundance: many; j_gene: TRBJ2-1; v_gene: TRBV27; CDR3aa: CASSLARDRLFF; CDR3nt: TGTGCCAGCAGTTTGGCCCGGGACAGGTTGTTCTTC
d_gene: .; abundance: few; j_gene: TRBJ2-7; v_gene: TRBV11-2; CDR3aa: CASSATGEREQYF; CDR3nt: TGTGCCAGCAGCGCTACGGGGGAGCGCGAGCAGTACTTC
d_gene: .; abundance: few; j_gene: TRBJ2-6; v_gene: TRBV7-3; CDR3aa: CASSLRGANVLTF; CDR3nt: TGTGCCAGCAGCTTACGGGGGGCCAACGTCCTGACTTTC
d_gene: .; abundance: few; j_gene: TRBJ2-6; v_gene: TRBV5-1; CDR3aa: CASSLPNPPGANVLTF; CDR3nt: TGCGCCAGCAGCCTTCCTAACCCCCCTGGGGCCAACGTCCTGACTTTC
d_gene: .; abundance: .; j_gene: TRBJ2-7; v_gene: TRBV27; CDR3aa: CASGRYEGLEQYF; CDR3nt: TGTGCCAGCGGACGGTATGAAGGGCTCGAGCAGTACTTC
d_gene: .; abundance: .; j_gene: TRBJ1-2; v_gene: TRBV9; CDR3aa: CASSAAEGHGYTF; CDR3nt: TGTGCCAGCAGCGCGGCGGAAGGGCATGGCTACACCTTC
d_gene: .; abundance: few; j_gene: TRBJ1-2; v_gene: TRBV21-1; CDR3aa: CASSPRTEGANYGYTF; CDR3nt: TGTGCCAGCAGCCCAAGAACGGAGGGAGCTAACTATGGCTACACCTTC
d_gene: TRBD1; abundance: .; j_gene: TRBJ1-5; v_gene: TRBV7-9; CDR3aa: CASSLGTGEHQPQHF; CDR3nt: TGTGCCAGCAGCTTAGGTACAGGGGAGCATCAGCCCCAGCATTTT
d_gene: .; abundance: once; j_gene: TRBJ2-7; v_gene: TRBV5-1; CDR3aa: CASSSIGVPSYEQYF; CDR3nt: TGCGCCAGCAGCTCCATCGGGGTACCATCCTACGAGCAGTACTTC
d_gene: .; abundance: .; j_gene: TRBJ2-1; v_gene: TRBV29-1; CDR3aa: CSVEDPWSNEQFF; CDR3nt: TGCAGCGTTGAAGATCCGTGGAGCAATGAGCAGTTCTTC
d_gene: .; abundance: .; j_gene: TRBJ1-2; v_gene: TRBV28; CDR3aa: CASSRANYGYTF; CDR3nt: TGTGCCAGCAGCCGAGCTAACTATGGCTACACCTTC
d_gene: TRBD1; abundance: .; j_gene: TRBJ2-3; v_gene: TRBV7-2; CDR3aa: CASSRQGAVTSTDTQYF; CDR3nt: TGTGCCAGCAGTCGACAGGGGGCGGTGACTAGCACAGATACGCAGTATTTT
d_gene: .; abundance: .; j_gene: TRBJ1-4; v_gene: TRBV7-2; CDR3aa: CASSLGGVGEKLFF; CDR3nt: TGTGCCAGCAGCTTAGGCGGGGTCGGAGAAAAACTGTTTTTT
d_gene: TRBD2; abundance: .; j_gene: TRBJ2-7; v_gene: TRBV24-1; CDR3aa: CATSDRGTSGSYEQYF; CDR3nt: TGTGCCACCAGTGATCGGGGAACTAGCGGCTCCTACGAGCAGTACTTC
d_gene: .; abundance: .; j_gene: TRBJ1-2; v_gene: TRBV6-5; CDR3aa: CASSRGGTSDYGYTF; CDR3nt: TGTGCCAGCAGTAGGGGAGGTACTTCGGACTATGGCTACACCTTC
d_gene: TRBD1; abundance: few; j_gene: TRBJ2-7; v_gene: TRBV6-2/TRBV6-3; CDR3aa: CASSAPGQGKSYEQYF; CDR3nt: TGTGCCAGCAGTGCTCCGGGACAGGGCAAATCCTACGAGCAGTACTTC
d_gene: .; abundance: .; j_gene: TRBJ1-5; v_gene: TRBV20-1; CDR3aa: CSASDGAQPQHF; CDR3nt: TGCAGTGCTAGCGATGGCGCTCAGCCCCAGCATTTT
d_gene: TRBD2; abundance: .; j_gene: TRBJ2-7; v_gene: TRBV5-1; CDR3aa: CASRPWGLAGEGTRNEQYF; CDR3nt: TGCGCCAGCAGACCGTGGGGACTAGCGGGAGAGGGGACTAGGAACGAGCAGTACTTC
d_gene: .; abundance: .; j_gene: TRBJ2-7; v_gene: TRBV2; CDR3aa: CASGGYNEQYF; CDR3nt: TGTGCCAGCGGGGGGTACAATGAGCAGTACTTC